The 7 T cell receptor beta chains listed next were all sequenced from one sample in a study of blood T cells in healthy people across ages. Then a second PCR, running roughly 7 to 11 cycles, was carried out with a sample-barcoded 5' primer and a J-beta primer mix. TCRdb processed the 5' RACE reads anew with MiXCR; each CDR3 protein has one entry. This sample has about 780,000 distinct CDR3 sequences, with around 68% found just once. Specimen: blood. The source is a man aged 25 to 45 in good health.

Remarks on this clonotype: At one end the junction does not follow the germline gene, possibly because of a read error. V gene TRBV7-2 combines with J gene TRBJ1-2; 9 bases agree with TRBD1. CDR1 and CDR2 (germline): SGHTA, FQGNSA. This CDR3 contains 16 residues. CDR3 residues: CASSLPFPGQGIGCTF. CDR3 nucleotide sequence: TGTGCCAGCAGCTTACCCTTTCCGGGACAGGGAATTGGCTGCACCTTC.

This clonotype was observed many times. In DNA form, the CDR3 reads TGCAGCGCCGGGCCAGGGGGAGGTCAGCCCCAGCATTTT. It encodes CSAGPGGGQPQHF. The chain joins TRBV29-1 to TRBJ1-5; 7 nucleotides align to TRBD1. V lost 7 bases, J lost 6 bases, and 9 bases stayed unmatched. The CDR3 runs 13 residues. From germline, CDR1 is SQVTM and CDR2 ANQGSEA. Full variable domain (remainder filled in from reference TRBV29-1 and TRBJ1-5): SAVISQKPSRDICQRGTSLTIQCQVDSQVTMMFWYRQQPGQSLTLIATANQGSEATYESGFVIDKFPISRPNLTFSTLTVSNMSPEDSSIYLCSAGPGGGQPQHFGDGTRLSIL.

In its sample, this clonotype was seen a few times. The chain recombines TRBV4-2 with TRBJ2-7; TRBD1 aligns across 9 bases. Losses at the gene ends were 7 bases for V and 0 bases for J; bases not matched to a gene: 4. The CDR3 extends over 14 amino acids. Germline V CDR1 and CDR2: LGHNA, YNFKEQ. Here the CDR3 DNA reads TGTGCCAGCACTCGGGACAGGGTCTCCTACGAGCAGTACTTC. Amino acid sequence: CASTRDRVSYEQYF.

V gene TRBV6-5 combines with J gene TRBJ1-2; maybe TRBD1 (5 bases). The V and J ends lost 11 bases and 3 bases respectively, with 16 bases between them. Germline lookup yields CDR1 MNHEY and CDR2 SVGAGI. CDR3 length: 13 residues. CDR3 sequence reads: CASQIGADYGYTF. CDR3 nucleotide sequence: TGTGCCTCACAAATTGGGGCAGACTATGGCTACACCTTC.

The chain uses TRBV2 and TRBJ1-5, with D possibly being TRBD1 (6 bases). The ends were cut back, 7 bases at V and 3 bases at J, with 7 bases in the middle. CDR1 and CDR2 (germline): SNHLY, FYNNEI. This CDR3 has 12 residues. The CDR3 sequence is CASNRANQPQHF. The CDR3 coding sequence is TGTGCCAGCAACAGGGCCAATCAGCCCCAGCATTTT. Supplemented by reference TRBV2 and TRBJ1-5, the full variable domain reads EPEVTQTPSHQVTQMGQEVILRCVPISNHLYFYWYRQILGQKVEFLVSFYNNEISEKSEIFDDQFSVERPDGSNFTLKIRSTKLEDSAMYFCASNRANQPQHFGDGTRLSIL.

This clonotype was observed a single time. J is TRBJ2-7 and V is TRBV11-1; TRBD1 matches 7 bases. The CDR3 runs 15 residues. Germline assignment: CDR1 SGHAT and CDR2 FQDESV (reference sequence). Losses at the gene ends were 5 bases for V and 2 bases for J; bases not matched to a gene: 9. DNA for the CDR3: TGTGCCAGCAGCCTATATGGGACAGACCCCTACGAGCAGTACTTC. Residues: CASSLYGTDPYEQYF.

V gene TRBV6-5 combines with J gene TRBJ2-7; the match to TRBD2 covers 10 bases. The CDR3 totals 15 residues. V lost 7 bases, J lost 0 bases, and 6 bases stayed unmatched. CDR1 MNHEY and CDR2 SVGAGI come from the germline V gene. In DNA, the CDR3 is TGTGCCAGCACTTTTAGCGGGGGGAGCTCCTACGAGCAGTACTTC. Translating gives CASTFSGGSSYEQYF.